This T cell receptor beta chain was retrieved from a study of response to subunit inactivated influenza vaccine. A single record per CDR3 protein comes from TCRdb applying MiXCR to the RT-PCR reads. Seen here are 600,000 to 700,000 distinct CDR3 sequences, 11% to 15% observed once, and the top ten hold less than 9%. CDR1 SGDLS and CDR2 YYNGEE come from the germline V gene. Deletions cut 2 bases from V and 2 bases from J, with 19 bases between. The CDR3 spans 17 residues. The chain carries TRBV9 and TRBJ2-5, with D possibly TRBD2 on 6 matching bases. This sequence was found in a man aged 45-65 years who received an inactivated influenza vaccine. Sequencing was performed on PBMCs from blood, taken approximately 15 days before vaccination. The CDR3 coding sequence is TGTGCCAGCAGCGTCGACCCCGGTTGGCGGGGACAAGAGACCCAGTACTTC. It encodes CASSVDPGWRGQETQYF.